This TCR beta chain came from a study of blood T cell repertoires in COVID-19. Whole-study context: From T cells, B-cell-depleted T cells, or PBMCs came the material, which was cDNA or gDNA.

Study processing details: Reference gene primer amplification in the assay estimated nucleated cell counts. Assay: immunoSEQ multiplex PCR; the TCRdb copy retains only in-frame clones and omits some. That table gives V, J and clone size, and the DNA gave D and trimming. This sample carries roughly 230,000 clones, around four fifths of them seen once, and the ten largest clones take 8.5% to 10%. The germline gives CDR1 WNHNN, CDR2 SYGVQD (reference sequence). There are 14 residues in the CDR3. V lost 4 bases and J lost 7, with 13 bases in between. What was sequenced was peripheral blood. This clonotype was obtained from a man aged 40-55 years with active or convalescent COVID-19. This chain uses TRBV10-1 with TRBJ2-2; tentatively, D is TRBD1 (5 bases). The CDR3 nucleotides are TGCGCCAGCAGTGTCGACAGTGGCAGCGGGGAGCTGTTTTTT. Its translation: CASSVDSGSGELFF.